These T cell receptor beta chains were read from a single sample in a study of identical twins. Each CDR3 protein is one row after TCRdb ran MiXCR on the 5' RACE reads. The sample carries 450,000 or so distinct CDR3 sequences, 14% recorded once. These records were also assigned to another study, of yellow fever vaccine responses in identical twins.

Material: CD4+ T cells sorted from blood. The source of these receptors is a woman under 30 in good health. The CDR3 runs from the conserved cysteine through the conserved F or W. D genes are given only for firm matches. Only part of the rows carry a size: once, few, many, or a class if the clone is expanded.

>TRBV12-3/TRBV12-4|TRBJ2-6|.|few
TGTGCCAGCAGTTTTTCCGGTACCTCTGGGGCCAACGTCCTGACTTTC
CASSFSGTSGANVLTF
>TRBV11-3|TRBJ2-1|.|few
TGTGCCAGCAGCCTCGTAGGGCGGGGGCAGGAGGAGCAGTTCTTC
CASSLVGRGQEEQFF
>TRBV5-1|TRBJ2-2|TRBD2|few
TGCGCCAGCAGCCGGGGGACTAGCGGGGTCATCACCGGGGAGCTGTTTTTT
CASSRGTSGVITGELFF
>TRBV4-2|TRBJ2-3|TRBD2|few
TGTGCCAGCAGCCAAACCGGGAGGGCCAGTAGCACAGATACGCAGTATTTT
CASSQTGRASSTDTQYF
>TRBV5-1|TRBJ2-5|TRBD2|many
TGCGCCAGCGTGTCAGCGGGAGGAGAGACCCAGTACTTC
CASVSAGGETQYF
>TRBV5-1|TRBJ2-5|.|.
TGCGCCAGCACCTTTTCCCTCCCGGGAGAGACCCAGTACTTC
CASTFSLPGETQYF
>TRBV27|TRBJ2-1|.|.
TGTGCCAGCAGTGTAGGAAAGAAGGTCCTAAATGAGCAGTTCTTC
CASSVGKKVLNEQFF
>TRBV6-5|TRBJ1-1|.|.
TGTGCCAGCAGTTATGTGAAGGGAGGCACTGAAGCTTTCTTT
CASSYVKGGTEAFF
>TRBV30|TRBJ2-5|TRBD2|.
TGTGCCTGGAGTGTGGCTAGCGGGAGCCAGACCCAGTACTTC
CAWSVASGSQTQYF
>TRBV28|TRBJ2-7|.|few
TGTGCCAGCATGTGGGGACCGAGCTCCTACGAGCAGTACTTC
CASMWGPSSYEQYF
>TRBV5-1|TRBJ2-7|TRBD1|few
TGCGCCAGCAGCTCACCCGGGACAGCGGCCTACGAGCAGTACTTC
CASSSPGTAAYEQYF
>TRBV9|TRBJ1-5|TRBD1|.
TGTGCCAGCAGCGAGGGGGCCAGGCTAACTAGCACAGATACGCAGCATTTT
CASSEGARLTSTDTQHF
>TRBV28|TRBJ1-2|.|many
TGTGCCAGCAGTTCCTTGGGCGGGGGGGACTATGGCTACACCTTC
CASSSLGGGDYGYTF
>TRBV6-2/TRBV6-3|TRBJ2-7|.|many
TGTGCCAGCAGCAATACCTACGAGCAGTACTTC
CASSNTYEQYF
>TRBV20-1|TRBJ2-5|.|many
TGCAGTGCTAGGGGCCCGACCCAAGAGACCCAGTACTTC
CSARGPTQETQYF
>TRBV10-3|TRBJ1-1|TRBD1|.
TGTGCCACTGCGGGACAGTTGAACACTGAAGCTTTCTTT
CATAGQLNTEAFF
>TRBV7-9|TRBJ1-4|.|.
TGTGCCAGCAGCCCCGTTGGGACGAGAGAAAAACTGTTTTTT
CASSPVGTREKLFF
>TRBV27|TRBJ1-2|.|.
TGTGCCGCGGGGGACTACTATGGCTACACCTTC
CAAGDYYGYTF
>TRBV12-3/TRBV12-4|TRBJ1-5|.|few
TGTGCCAGCAGACCCCCGGGGAAGAATCAGCCCCAGCATTTT
CASRPPGKNQPQHF
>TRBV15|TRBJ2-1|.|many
TGTGCCACCAGCAACCAGGGTAATGAGCAGTTCTTC
CATSNQGNEQFF
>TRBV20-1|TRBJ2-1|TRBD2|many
TGCAGCCTTCCGGGACTAGCTCTTAATGAGCAGTTCTTC
CSLPGLALNEQFF
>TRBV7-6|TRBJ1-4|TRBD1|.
TGTGCCAGCAGCTCCCAGGGAGGACAGGTTAATGAAAAACTGTTTTTT
CASSSQGGQVNEKLFF
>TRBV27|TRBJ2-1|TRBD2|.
TGTGCCAGCCGGATCCTGGGACTAGTTAACAATGAGCAGTTCTTC
CASRILGLVNNEQFF
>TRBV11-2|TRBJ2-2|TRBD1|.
TGTGCCAGCAGCCCTCGGACAGGGGGCAGCGGGGAGCTGTTTTTT
CASSPRTGGSGELFF
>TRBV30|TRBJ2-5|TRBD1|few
TGTGCCTGGGACAGGGGGAGAGAGACCCAGTACTTC
CAWDRGRETQYF
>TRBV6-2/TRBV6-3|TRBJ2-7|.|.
TGTGCCAGCAGCCCACTAGAGTCCTCCTACGAGCAGTACTTC
CASSPLESSYEQYF
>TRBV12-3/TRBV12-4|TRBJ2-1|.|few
TGTGCCAGCAGTTTTTCGGGGACCTCCTACAATGAGCAGTTCTTC
CASSFSGTSYNEQFF
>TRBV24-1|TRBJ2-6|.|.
TGTGCCACCAAGGGTGGTGGGGCCAACGTCCTGACTTTC
CATKGGGANVLTF
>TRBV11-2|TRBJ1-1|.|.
TGTGCCAGCAGCTCAACCTATGAGGTTTTCTTT
CASSSTYEVFF
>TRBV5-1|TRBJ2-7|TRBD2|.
TGCGCCAGCAGCTTGGGGACTAGCGCTACCTACGAGCAGTACTTC
CASSLGTSATYEQYF
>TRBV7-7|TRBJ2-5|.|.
TGTGCTAGCAGCTCAGTGGGGGCGCGGGAGACCCAGTACTTC
CASSSVGARETQYF
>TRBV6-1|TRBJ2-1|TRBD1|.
TGTGCCAGCAGCACCACAGGGGGGAGGTCCAATGAGCAGTTCTTC
CASSTTGGRSNEQFF
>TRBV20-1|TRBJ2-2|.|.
TGCAGTGCTAGAGATCCCGTAGGGGCCGGGGAGCTGTTTTTT
CSARDPVGAGELFF
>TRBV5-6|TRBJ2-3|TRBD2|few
TGTGCCAGCAGATACTTGACGCTGGTTCTAGCGGGAGACGCAGATACGCAGTATTTT
CASRYLTLVLAGDADTQYF
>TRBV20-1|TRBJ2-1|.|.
TGCAGTGCTAGAGTGACCCATGAGCAGTTCTTC
CSARVTHEQFF
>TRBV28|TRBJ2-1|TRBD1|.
TGTGCCAGCAGTTCCGGACAGGGGATCAGGAATGAGCAGTTCTTC
CASSSGQGIRNEQFF
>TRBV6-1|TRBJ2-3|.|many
TGTGCCAGCAGTCGGGGACCCATAAACACAGATACGCAGTATTTT
CASSRGPINTDTQYF
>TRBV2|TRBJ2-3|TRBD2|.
TGTGCCAGCAGTGATAGCGGGGTTTACACAGATACGCAGTATTTT
CASSDSGVYTDTQYF
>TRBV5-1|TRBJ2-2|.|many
TGTGCCAGCAGCTTGACGGGGGAGAACACCGGGGAGCTGTTTTTT
CASSLTGENTGELFF
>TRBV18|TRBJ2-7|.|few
TGTGCCAGCTCACCACCGGAGGGGACAGTAACCTACGAGCAGTACTTC
CASSPPEGTVTYEQYF
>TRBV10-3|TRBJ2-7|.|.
TGTGCCATCAGTGAGGCAGGGGACTCCTGCGAGCAGTACTTC
CAISEAGDSCEQYF
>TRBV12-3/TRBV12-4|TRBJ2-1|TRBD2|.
TGTGCCAGCAGTTTTGAGGGAGGGCTAGGCAATGAGCAGTTCTTC
CASSFEGGLGNEQFF
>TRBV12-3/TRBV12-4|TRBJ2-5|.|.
TGTGCCAGCAGTTTAGAAGGAGCTTCCCAAGAGACCCAGTACTTC
CASSLEGASQETQYF
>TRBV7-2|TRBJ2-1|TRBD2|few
TGTGCCAGCAGCTTATCTAGCGGGTCCATTAAGGAGCAGTTCTTC
CASSLSSGSIKEQFF
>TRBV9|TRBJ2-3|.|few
TGTGCCAGCAGCGTAGCGGTTAGTCTGACAGATACGCAGTATTTT
CASSVAVSLTDTQYF
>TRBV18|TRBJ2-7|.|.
TGTGCCAGCTCACCACGCGTAGATGGGTACGAGCAGTACTTC
CASSPRVDGYEQYF
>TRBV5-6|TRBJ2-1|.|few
TGTGCCAGCAGGCTGGACTCCCGGGGGAATGAGCAGTTCTTC
CASRLDSRGNEQFF
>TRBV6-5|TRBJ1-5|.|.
TGTGCCAGCAGTTACGAACAGGATCAGCCCCAGCATTTT
CASSYEQDQPQHF
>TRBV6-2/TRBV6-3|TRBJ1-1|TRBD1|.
TGTGCCAGCACCAAGACAGGGTTCGTCAACACTGAAGCTTTCTTT
CASTKTGFVNTEAFF
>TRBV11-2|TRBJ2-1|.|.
TGTGCCAGCAGCAAAGGGGGACACAGCTCCTACAATGAGCAGTTCTTC
CASSKGGHSSYNEQFF
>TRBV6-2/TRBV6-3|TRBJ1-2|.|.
TGTGCCAGCAGTTACTCGCGGGGCATCTCCAACTATGGCTACACCTTC
CASSYSRGISNYGYTF
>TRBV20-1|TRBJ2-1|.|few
TGCAGTGCCAAATCCGGGACAAATGTCAATGAGCAGTTCTTC
CSAKSGTNVNEQFF
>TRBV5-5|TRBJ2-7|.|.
TGTGCCAGCAGCTTGTTTCCAGGGATAAACTACGAGCAGTACTTC
CASSLFPGINYEQYF
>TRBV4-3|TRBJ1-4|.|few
TGCGCCAGCAGACAACTGGGAGGAGATGAAAAACTGTTTTTT
CASRQLGGDEKLFF
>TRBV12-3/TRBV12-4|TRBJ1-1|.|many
TGTGCCAGCAGTGGGGGACAAACGAACACTGAAGCTTTCTTT
CASSGGQTNTEAFF
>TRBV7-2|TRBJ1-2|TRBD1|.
TGTGCCAGCAGCTTCGACAGGGGGCTGAGCTATGGCTACACCTTC
CASSFDRGLSYGYTF
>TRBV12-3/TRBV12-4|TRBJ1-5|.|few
TGTGCCAGCAGTTTCGGTGGGTGGAATCAGCCCCAGCATTTT
CASSFGGWNQPQHF
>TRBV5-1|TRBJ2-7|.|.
TGCGCCAGCAGCTTGGTTCTGACTCGGGGCGAGCAGTACTTC
CASSLVLTRGEQYF
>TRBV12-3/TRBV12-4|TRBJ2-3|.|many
TGTGCCAGCAGTTTGGGGCAGGGGAACACAGATACGCAGTATTTT
CASSLGQGNTDTQYF